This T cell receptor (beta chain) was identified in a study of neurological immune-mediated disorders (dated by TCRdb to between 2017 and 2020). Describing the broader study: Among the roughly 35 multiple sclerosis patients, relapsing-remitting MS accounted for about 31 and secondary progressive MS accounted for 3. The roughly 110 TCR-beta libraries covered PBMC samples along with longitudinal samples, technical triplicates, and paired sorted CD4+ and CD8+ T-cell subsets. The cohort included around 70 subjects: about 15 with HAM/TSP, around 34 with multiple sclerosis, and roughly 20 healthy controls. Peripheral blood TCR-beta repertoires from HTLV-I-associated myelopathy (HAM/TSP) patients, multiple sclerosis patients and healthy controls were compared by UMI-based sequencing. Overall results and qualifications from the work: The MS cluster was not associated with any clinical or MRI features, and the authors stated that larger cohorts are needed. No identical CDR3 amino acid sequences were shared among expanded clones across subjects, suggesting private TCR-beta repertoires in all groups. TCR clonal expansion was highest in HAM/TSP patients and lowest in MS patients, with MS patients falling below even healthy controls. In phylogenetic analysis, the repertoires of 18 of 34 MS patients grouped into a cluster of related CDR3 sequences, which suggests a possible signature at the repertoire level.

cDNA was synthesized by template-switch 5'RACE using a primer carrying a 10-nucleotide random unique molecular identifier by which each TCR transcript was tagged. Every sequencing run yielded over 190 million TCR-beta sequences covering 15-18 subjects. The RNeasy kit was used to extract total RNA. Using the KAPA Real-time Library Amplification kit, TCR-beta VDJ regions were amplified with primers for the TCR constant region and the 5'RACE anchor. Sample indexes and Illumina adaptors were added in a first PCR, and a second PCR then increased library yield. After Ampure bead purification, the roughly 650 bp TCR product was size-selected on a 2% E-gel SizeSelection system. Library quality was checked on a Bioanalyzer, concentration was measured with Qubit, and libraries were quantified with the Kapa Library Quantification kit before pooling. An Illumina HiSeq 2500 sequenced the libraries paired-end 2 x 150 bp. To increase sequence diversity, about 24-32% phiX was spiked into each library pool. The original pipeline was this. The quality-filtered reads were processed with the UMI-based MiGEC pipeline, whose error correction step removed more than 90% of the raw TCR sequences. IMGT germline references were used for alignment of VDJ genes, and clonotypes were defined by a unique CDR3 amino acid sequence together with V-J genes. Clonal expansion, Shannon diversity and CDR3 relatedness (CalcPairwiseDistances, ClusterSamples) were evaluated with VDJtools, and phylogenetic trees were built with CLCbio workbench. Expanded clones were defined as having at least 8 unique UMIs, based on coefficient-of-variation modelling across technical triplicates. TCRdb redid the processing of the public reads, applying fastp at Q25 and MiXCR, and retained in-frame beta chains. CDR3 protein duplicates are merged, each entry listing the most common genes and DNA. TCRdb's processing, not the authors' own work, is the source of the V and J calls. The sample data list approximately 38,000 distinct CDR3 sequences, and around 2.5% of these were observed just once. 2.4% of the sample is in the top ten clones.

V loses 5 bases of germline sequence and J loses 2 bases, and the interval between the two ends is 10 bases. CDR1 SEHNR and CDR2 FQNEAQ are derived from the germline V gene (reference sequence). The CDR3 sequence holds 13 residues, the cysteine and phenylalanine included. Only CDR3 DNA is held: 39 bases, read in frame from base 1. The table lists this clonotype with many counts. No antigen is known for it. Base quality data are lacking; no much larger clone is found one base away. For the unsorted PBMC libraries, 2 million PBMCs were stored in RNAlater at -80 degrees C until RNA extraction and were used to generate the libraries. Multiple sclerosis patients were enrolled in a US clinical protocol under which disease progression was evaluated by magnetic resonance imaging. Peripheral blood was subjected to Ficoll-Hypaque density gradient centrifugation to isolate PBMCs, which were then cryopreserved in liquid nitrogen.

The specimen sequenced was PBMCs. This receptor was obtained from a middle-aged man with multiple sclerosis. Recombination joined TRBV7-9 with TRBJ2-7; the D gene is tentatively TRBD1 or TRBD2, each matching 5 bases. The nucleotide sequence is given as TGTGCCAGCAGCCGGGACGGGACCTACGAGCAGTACTTC. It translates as CASSRDGTYEQYF. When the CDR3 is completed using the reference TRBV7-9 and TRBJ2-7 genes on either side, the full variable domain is DTGVSQNPRHKITKRGQNVTFRCDPISEHNRLYWYRQTLGQGPEFLTYFQNEAQLEKSRLLSDRFSAERPKGSFSTLEIQRTEQGDSAMYLCASSRDGTYEQYFGPGTRLTVT.